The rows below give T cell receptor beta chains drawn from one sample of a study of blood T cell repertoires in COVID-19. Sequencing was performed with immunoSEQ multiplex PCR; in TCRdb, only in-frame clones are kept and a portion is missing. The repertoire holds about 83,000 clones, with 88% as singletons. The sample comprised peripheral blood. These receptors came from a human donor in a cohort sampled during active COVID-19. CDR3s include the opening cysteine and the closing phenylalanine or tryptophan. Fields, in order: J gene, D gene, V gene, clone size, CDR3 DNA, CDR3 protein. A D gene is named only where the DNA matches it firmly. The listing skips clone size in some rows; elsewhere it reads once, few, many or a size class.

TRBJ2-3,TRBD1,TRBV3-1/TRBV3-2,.,TGTGCCAGCAGGACAGGGGGCACAGATACGCAGTATTTT,CASRTGGTDTQYF
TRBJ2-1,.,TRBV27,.,TGTGCCAGCAGTTTGGACGGGGTCGGGGGACGTGAGCAGTTCTTC,CASSLDGVGGREQFF
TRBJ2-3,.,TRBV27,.,TGTGCCAGCAGGAGATTACTAAGCACAGATACGCAGTATTTT,CASRRLLSTDTQYF
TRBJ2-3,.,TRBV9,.,TGTGCCAGCAGCGTAGAACAGGGCACAGATACGCAGTATTTT,CASSVEQGTDTQYF
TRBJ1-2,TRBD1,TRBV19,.,TGTGCCAGTAGTATGCAGGGGACAGGGGTAGGCTACACCTTC,CASSMQGTGVGYTF
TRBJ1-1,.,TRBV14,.,TGTGCCAGCAGCTGGGGGCAAGATACTGAAGCTTTCTTT,CASSWGQDTEAFF
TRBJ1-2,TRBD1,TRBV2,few,TGTGCCAGCAGTAACGACAGGGTCGCTAACTATGGCTACACCTTC,CASSNDRVANYGYTF
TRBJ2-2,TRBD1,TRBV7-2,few,TGTGCCAGCAGCCCGAGCTCCGACAGGGGAGGGGAGCTGTTTTTT,CASSPSSDRGGELFF
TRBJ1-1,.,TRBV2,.,TGTGCCAGCAGCCCCCTTACGGTGAACACTGAAGCTTTCTTT,CASSPLTVNTEAFF
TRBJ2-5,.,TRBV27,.,TGTGCCAGCAGTTTAGCCGGCGGGGAGACCCAGTACTTC,CASSLAGGETQYF
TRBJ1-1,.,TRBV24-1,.,TGTGCCACCCCGCGGCCAGGGACTGATTGGGACCCCACAATAAACACTGAAGCTTTCTTT,CATPRPGTDWDPTINTEAFF
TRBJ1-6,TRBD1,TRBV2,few,TGTGCCAGCAGTCCGACAGGGGTGGGAGTACCCCTCCACTTT,CASSPTGVGVPLHF
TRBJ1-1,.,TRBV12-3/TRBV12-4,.,TGTGCCAGCAGGGCAGGGTGGGCCACTGAAGCTTTCTTT,CASRAGWATEAFF
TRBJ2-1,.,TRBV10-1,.,TGCGCCAGCAGTGACCCGCAGGGTACCTACAATGAGCAGTTCTTC,CASSDPQGTYNEQFF
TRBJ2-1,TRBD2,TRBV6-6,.,TGTGCCAGCAGTCGAGGACTAGCGGGAGGGCCGAAGACACAAGGGAGTGAGCAGTTCTTC,CASSRGLAGGPKTQGSEQFF
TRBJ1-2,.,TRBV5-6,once,TGTGCCAGCAGCCCCCGCAGGGATGACTATGGCTACACCTTC,CASSPRRDDYGYTF
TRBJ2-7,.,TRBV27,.,TGTGCCAGCAGTTTAACCCCTCTTTCGAGTGAGCAGTACTTC,CASSLTPLSSEQYF
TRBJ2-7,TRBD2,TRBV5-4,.,TGTGCCAGCAGCGCTCCGGGACTAGCCCGCGAGCAGTACTTC,CASSAPGLAREQYF
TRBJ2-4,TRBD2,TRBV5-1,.,TGCGCCAGCAGCCTGGGAGGGACTAGACAAAACATTCAGTACTTC,CASSLGGTRQNIQYF
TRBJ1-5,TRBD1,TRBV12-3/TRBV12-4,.,TGTGCCAGCAGTTTAACCGGGACAGGGGTGAATTTT,CASSLTGTGVNF
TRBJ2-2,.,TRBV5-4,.,TGTGCCAGCAGCTTGGGGTCAGGGGTCCCTACCGGGGAGCTGTTTTTT,CASSLGSGVPTGELFF
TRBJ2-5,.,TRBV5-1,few,TGCGCCAGCAGCTTACTCCAAGAGACCCAGTACTTC,CASSLLQETQYF
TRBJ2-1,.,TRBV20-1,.,TGCTCGGGACTCCAATACAATGAGCAGTTCTTC,CSGLQYNEQFF
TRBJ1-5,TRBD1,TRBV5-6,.,TGTGCCAGCAGCTTGGGGTACAGGGGGAATCAGCCCCAGCATTTT,CASSLGYRGNQPQHF
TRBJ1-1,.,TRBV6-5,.,TGTGCCAGCAGTTACTGGGTCGGGGACACTGAAGCTTTCTTT,CASSYWVGDTEAFF
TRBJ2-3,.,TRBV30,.,TGTGCCTGGGCTGGGGGCGGGGGCCTCACAGATACGCAGTATTTT,CAWAGGGGLTDTQYF
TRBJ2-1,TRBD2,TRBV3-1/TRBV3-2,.,TGTGCCAGCAGCCTGGGACTAGCTGTGGGTGAGCAGTTCTTC,CASSLGLAVGEQFF
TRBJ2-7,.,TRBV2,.,TGTGCCAGCAGCCAGGCCTACGAGCAGTACTTC,CASSQAYEQYF
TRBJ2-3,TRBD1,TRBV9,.,TGTGCCAGCAGCGTAGATGAGGGGGCAACGCAGTATTTT,CASSVDEGATQYF